These T cell receptor beta chains were read from a single sample in a study of breast tumors, draining lymph nodes, adjacent tissues. One entry per CDR3 protein results from TCRdb running MiXCR on the multiplex PCR reads. The sample has tens of thousands of distinct CDR3 sequences, 23% seen once; the top ten hold approximately 8%. The specimen was breast tumor tissue. Receptors were obtained from a female donor with breast cancer. Some clones in this sample may be carry-over from other donors' samples. Both conserved end residues are part of each CDR3. The D gene is left open where the match is weak. Not all rows give a size; the values are once, few, many and, for expanded clones, a class.

d_gene	v_gene	abundance	j_gene	CDR3nt	CDR3aa
.	TRBV28	.	TRBJ1-2	TGTGCCAGCAGAAGGACCAATTCACATGGCTACACCTTC	CASRRTNSHGYTF
TRBD2	TRBV14	.	TRBJ2-3	TGTGCCAGCAGCCATACAAAAGCGGGGGGAGGCACAGATACGCAGTATTTT	CASSHTKAGGGTDTQYF
.	TRBV6-4	.	TRBJ2-3	TGTGCCAGCAGTGACTTGGCGGGCGGAGATACGCAGTATTTT	CASSDLAGGDTQYF
TRBD2	TRBV2	many	TRBJ2-3	TGTGCCAGCAGTGTTGCGGGGGGTCGTACGCAGTATTTT	CASSVAGGRTQYF
TRBD1	TRBV6-2/TRBV6-3	.	TRBJ1-5	TGTGCCAGCAGTTACGGGACAGGGGTTAATCAGCCCCAGCATTTT	CASSYGTGVNQPQHF
TRBD2	TRBV20-1	once	TRBJ2-1	TGCAGTGCTAGAAGGACTAGTAGGGATGAGCGGTTCTTC	CSARRTSRDERFF
TRBD2	TRBV11-3	many	TRBJ2-1	TGTGCCAGCAGCCCGAGCGGGAGTTACAATGAGCAGTTCTTC	CASSPSGSYNEQFF
.	TRBV20-1	many	TRBJ2-3	TGCAGTGCTAGCGTAAGCACAGATACGCAGTATTTT	CSASVSTDTQYF
TRBD1	TRBV10-3	.	TRBJ2-5	TGTGCCAGCAAGCGGACAGGGGGGCAAGGGACCCAGTACTTC	CASKRTGGQGTQYF
TRBD1	TRBV7-9	many	TRBJ2-1	TGTGCCAGCAGCTCACGACCGGGACAGGGGGCGAATGAGCAGTTCTTC	CASSSRPGQGANEQFF
.	TRBV28	many	TRBJ2-7	TGTGCCAGCAGTTTAGGGGGGGTTACAGGGCGTAAGGCCGAGCAGTACTTC	CASSLGGVTGRKAEQYF
TRBD2	TRBV7-9	many	TRBJ2-7	TGTGCCAGCAGCCCTGCGGGAGTTCCCGAGCAGTACTTC	CASSPAGVPEQYF
TRBD1	TRBV20-1	many	TRBJ1-6	TGCAGTGCTAGTAGGACAGGGTTTTCACCCCTCCACTTT	CSASRTGFSPLHF
.	TRBV30	many	TRBJ1-6	TGTGCCTGGAGAAGGCACGATAATTCACCCCTCCACTTT	CAWRRHDNSPLHF
TRBD2	TRBV28	many	TRBJ2-7	TGTGCCAGCAGTAGACTAGCGGGATCCTACGAGCAGTACTTC	CASSRLAGSYEQYF
TRBD2	TRBV20-1	medium-sized	TRBJ2-1	TGCAGTGCTAGAGATTACGAGCGGGGGTCATACAATGAGCAGTTCTTC	CSARDYERGSYNEQFF
.	TRBV10-3	.	TRBJ1-4	TGTGCCATCAGTGAGGACAGGCCTCCAACTGATGAAAAACTGTTTTTT	CAISEDRPPTDEKLFF
.	TRBV18	medium-sized	TRBJ1-2	TGTGCCAGCTCACCTGGAAGAGAAGGCTACACCTTC	CASSPGREGYTF
TRBD1	TRBV10-1	many	TRBJ2-2	TGCGCCAGCAGTGAAGGACAGGGCGGCACCGGGGAGCTGTTTTTT	CASSEGQGGTGELFF
.	TRBV7-9	.	TRBJ1-6	TGTGCCAGCAGCTCACAGGGAACGGGCAATTCACCCCCCCACTTT	CASSSQGTGNSPPHF
TRBD1	TRBV11-2	few	TRBJ2-7	TGTGCCAGCAGCTTAGCTCAGGGGGTTCTCTACGAGCAGTACTTC	CASSLAQGVLYEQYF
TRBD1	TRBV5-6	many	TRBJ2-7	TGTGCCAGCAGCTCAATCCCCGGACAGGGGAACGAGCAGTACTTC	CASSSIPGQGNEQYF
TRBD1	TRBV12-3/TRBV12-4	.	TRBJ2-4	TGTGCCAGCAGTCGTACAGGGGGCGACAACATTCAGTACTTC	CASSRTGGDNIQYF
TRBD1	TRBV28	many	TRBJ1-6	TGTGCCAGCAGTTTATGGGACAGGGACGGTTCACCCCTCCACTTT	CASSLWDRDGSPLHF